A single T cell receptor (beta chain) is shown here with its context. Time point: week 3, after first cycle of checkpoint inhibitor. This sample was taken from a study of blood T cell dynamics during melanoma immunotherapy. Profiling relied on immunoSEQ multiplex PCR, and the TCRdb table lists in-frame clones only, not all of them. This sample yields fewer than 30,000 clones, of which 65% to 85% are seen a single time; under 13% belongs to the top ten. The source material was blood, sampled from a patient treated with checkpoint blockade. The source of this sequence is a human donor with melanoma.

Here the CDR3 DNA reads TGTGCCAGCAGCCGGACAGGGGGCGGCAATCAGCCCCAGCATTTT. Its translation: CASSRTGGGNQPQHF. The chain carries TRBV7-6 and TRBJ1-5; 11 bases agree with TRBD1. CDR1 is SGHVS, CDR2 FNYEAQ, per germline. J gave up 2 bases and V 5 bases, and 2 bases lay outside the gene matches. This CDR3 region has 15 residues.